This TCR beta chain was obtained from a study of beta chain features in type 1 diabetes. Notes on the study in general: TCRB CDR3s from Type 1 diabetes patients were moderately but significantly shorter in all four CD4+ subsets.

Turning to this clone: Its antigen is not identified.

Per donor, one heparinised blood draw averaged around 110 mL. Purity exceeded 98% in all sorted populations. V was trimmed by 8 bases and J by 5 bases, leaving 18 bases between them. CDR3 length: 13 amino acids. Germline V gives CDR1 SQVTM, CDR2 ANQGSEA. Sequencing targeted expressed TCRB transcripts, as all isolated RNA had been reverse transcribed. Deep immunoSEQ sequencing covered naive, central memory and regulatory T cell samples. This table comes from immunoSEQ multiplex PCR, and its TCRdb copy is limited to in-frame clones, with some not included. The sample contains 200,000 to 300,000 clones, just over 20% of which appear only once.

The sequenced sample was naive CD4+ T cells from blood. The TCR originated in a woman aged 35 to 49 with type 1 diabetes. V and J are TRBV29-1 and TRBJ1-1; weak D call: TRBD1 (6 bases). This chain's CDR3 is CSPLAGVGTEAFF. The CDR3 DNA reads TGCAGCCCCCTGGCAGGGGTTGGGACTGAAGCTTTCTTT.